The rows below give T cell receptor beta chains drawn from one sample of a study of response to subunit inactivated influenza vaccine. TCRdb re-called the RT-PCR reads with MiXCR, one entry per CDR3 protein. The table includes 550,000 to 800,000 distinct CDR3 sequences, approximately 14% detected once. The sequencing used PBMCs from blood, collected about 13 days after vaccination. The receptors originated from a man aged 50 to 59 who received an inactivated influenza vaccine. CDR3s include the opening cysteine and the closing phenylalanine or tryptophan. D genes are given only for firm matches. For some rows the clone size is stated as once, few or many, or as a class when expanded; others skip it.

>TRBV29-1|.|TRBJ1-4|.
TGCAGCGTGGGTCTAAACCGAGGCCCTAATGAAAAACTGTTTTTT
CSVGLNRGPNEKLFF
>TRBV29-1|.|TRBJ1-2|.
TGCAGCGTTGAAGAGGGGGGATACTATGGCTACACCTTC
CSVEEGGYYGYTF
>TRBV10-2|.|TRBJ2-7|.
TGCGCCAGCGACGCGGGACACCGGTTGGGTGAGCAGTACTTC
CASDAGHRLGEQYF
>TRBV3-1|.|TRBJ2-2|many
TGTGCCAGCAGCCAAGTTCAACTTAGGTGGAGTCCCGGGGAGCTGTTTTTT
CASSQVQLRWSPGELFF
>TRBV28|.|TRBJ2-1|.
TGTGCCACCCTGGGCCAATCCTCCTACAATGAGCAGTTCTTC
CATLGQSSYNEQFF
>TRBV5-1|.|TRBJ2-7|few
TGCGCCAGCAGCGGGACGGATCCCTACGAGCAGTACTTC
CASSGTDPYEQYF
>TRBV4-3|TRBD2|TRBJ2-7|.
TGCGCCAGCAGCCAAGAACTAGCGGGAGCCGCGGAGCAGTACTTC
CASSQELAGAAEQYF
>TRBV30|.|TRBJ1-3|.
TGTGCCTGGAGGCTTACCAACTCTGGAAACACCATATATTTT
CAWRLTNSGNTIYF
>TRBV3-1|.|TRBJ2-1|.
TGTGCCAGCAGCCAAGAGACAGGAGCGTACAATGAGCAGTTCTTC
CASSQETGAYNEQFF
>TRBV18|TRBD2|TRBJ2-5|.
TGTGCCAGCTCACCACTCGGGACTAGCGGGAGTGAGACCCAGTACTTC
CASSPLGTSGSETQYF
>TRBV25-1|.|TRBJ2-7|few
TGTGCCAGCAGTGATCACCGACAGCCCCCTCTCGACGAGCAGTACTTC
CASSDHRQPPLDEQYF
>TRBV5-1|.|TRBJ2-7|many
TGCGCCAGCAGCGGTGGACAGACCTTCTACGAGCAGTACTTC
CASSGGQTFYEQYF
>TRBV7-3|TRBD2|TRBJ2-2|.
TGTGCCAGCAGCTTATGGGGAGCGGGAGGCCCCTCCGGGGAGCTGTTTTTT
CASSLWGAGGPSGELFF
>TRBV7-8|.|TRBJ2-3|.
TGTGCCAGCAGAAAGCTTGTAGGACGGCTCGCAGATACGCAGTATTTT
CASRKLVGRLADTQYF
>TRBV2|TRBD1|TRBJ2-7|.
TGTGCCAGCATACGGACAGGGACCTACGAGCAGTACTTC
CASIRTGTYEQYF
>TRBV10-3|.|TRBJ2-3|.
TGTGCCATCAGTGGGACAGGCACAGATACGCAGTATTTT
CAISGTGTDTQYF
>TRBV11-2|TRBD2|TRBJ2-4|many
TGTGCCAGCAGCGCATCTAGCGGGACGTACATTCAGTACTTC
CASSASSGTYIQYF
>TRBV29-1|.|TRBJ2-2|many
TGCAGCGTTGGGACTTTTGGAGGGGGTATCACCGGGGAGCTGTTTTTT
CSVGTFGGGITGELFF
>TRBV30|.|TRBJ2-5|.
TGTGCCTGGAGCGGGGGAAACCAAGAGACCCAGTACTTC
CAWSGGNQETQYF
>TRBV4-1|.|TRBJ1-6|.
TGCGCCAGCAGCCAAGTGGAGGGGAGGAATTCACCCCTCCACTTT
CASSQVEGRNSPLHF
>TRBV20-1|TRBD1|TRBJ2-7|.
TGCAGTGCTGCAAGTAACAGGGGGCTAGGCGAGCAGTACTTC
CSAASNRGLGEQYF
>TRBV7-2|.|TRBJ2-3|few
TGTGCCAGCAGCTTAAGCTGGGGCGCCGCAGATACGCAGTATTTT
CASSLSWGAADTQYF
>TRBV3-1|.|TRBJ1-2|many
TGTGCCAGCAGCCAAGAGTTGGACAGCCGCGATGGCTACACCTTC
CASSQELDSRDGYTF
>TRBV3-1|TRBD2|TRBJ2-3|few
TGTGCCAGCAGCCCGAGGACGGGGGGAAACACAGATACGCAGTATTTT
CASSPRTGGNTDTQYF
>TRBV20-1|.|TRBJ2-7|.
TGCAGTGCTAGGGGAGACGCTTCCTACGAGCAGTACTTC
CSARGDASYEQYF
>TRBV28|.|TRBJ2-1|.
TGTGCCAGCAGTTCCGCCGGTGCGGGCGGCTCCTACAATGAGCAGTTCTTC
CASSSAGAGGSYNEQFF
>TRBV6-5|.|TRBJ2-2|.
TGTGCCAGCAGTTACTCAGTGGGAGTGGGTGCCGGGGAGCTGTTTTTT
CASSYSVGVGAGELFF
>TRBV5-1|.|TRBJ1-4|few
TGCGCCAGCAGCTCCGGTCCCTCGGATAATGAAAAACTGTTTTTT
CASSSGPSDNEKLFF
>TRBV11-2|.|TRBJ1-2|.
TGTGCCAGCAGCCAGGTTGGAGGTGGGAATGGCTACACCTTC
CASSQVGGGNGYTF
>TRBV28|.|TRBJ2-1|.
TGTGCCAGCAGTCCACCCGGCGGCGCGGGGAACCCCATCCACTACAATGAGCAGTTCTTC
CASSPPGGAGNPIHYNEQFF
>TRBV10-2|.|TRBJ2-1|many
TGCGCCAGCAGCGGGTACGCGTCCTACAATGAGCAGTTCTTC
CASSGYASYNEQFF
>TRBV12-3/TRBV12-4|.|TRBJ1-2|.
TGTGCCAGCAGTTTCCCCAACAGGTTGGATGGCTACACCTTC
CASSFPNRLDGYTF
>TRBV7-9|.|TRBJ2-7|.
TGTGCCAGCAGCTCCGGCGACACTCTTGCCGCTTTC
CASSSGDTLAAF
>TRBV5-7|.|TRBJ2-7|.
TGTGCCAGCAGCCCCTGCGGGGATAACTACGAGCAGTACTTC
CASSPCGDNYEQYF
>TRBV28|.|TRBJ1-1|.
TGTGCCAGCAGTTTACACAGCATGAACACTGAAGCTTTCTTT
CASSLHSMNTEAFF
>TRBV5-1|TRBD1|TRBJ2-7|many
TGCGCCAGCAGCTTCGGGACAGGGTATGGTGAGCAGTACTTC
CASSFGTGYGEQYF
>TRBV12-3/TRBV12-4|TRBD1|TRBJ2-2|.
TGTGCCAGCAGTTCATGGGACAGGGACACCGGGGAGCTGTTTTTT
CASSSWDRDTGELFF
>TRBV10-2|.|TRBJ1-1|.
TGCGCCACCGCTTGGGGGTCATCAACTGAAGCTTTCTTT
CATAWGSSTEAFF
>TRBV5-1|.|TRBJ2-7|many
TGCGCCAGCAGCTTGGCACAGGGCTACGAGCAGTACTTC
CASSLAQGYEQYF
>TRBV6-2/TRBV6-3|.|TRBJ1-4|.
TGTGCCACCTCCAACGGACCGAGTGAAGGAAAACTGTTTTTT
CATSNGPSEGKLFF
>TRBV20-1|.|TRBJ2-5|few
TGCAGTGCACAGGGGGGGGGATTGGAGACCCAGTACTTC
CSAQGGGLETQYF
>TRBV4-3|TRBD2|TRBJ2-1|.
TGCGCCAGCAGCCAAGATCTAGCGGGGGGTAGGCAGTTCTTC
CASSQDLAGGRQFF
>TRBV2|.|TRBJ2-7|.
TGTGCCAGCAGTGAAGCCCGTTATTACGAGCAGTACTTC
CASSEARYYEQYF
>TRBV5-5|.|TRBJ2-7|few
TGTGCCAGCACCCTAAAGGGTGAGAGCTCCTACGAGCAGTACTTC
CASTLKGESSYEQYF